Below, 5 T cell receptor beta chains from the same sample are listed, as sequenced in a study of blood T cell repertoires in COVID-19. Clones were read by immunoSEQ multiplex PCR, and TCRdb kept only the in-frame ones, dropping some. The sample holds 250,000 to 300,000 clones; roughly 88% are singletons and the top ten take around 2%. The sequencing sample was made of PBMCs or T cells enriched from blood (not recorded which). The receptor source for this set is a woman aged 45-60 years who had recovered from COVID-19.

In its sample, this clone was seen once. This chain uses TRBV7-9 with TRBJ2-7; perhaps TRBD1 as D (6 bases). CDR3 length: 12 amino acids. Looked up from germline, CDR1 is SEHNR and CDR2 is FQNEAQ (reference sequence). The V and J ends lost 4 bases and 5 bases respectively, with 9 bases between them. CDR3 sequence: CASSSQGNEQYF. CDR3 nucleotides: TGTGCCAGCAGCTCACAGGGAAACGAGCAGTACTTC.

The rearrangement links TRBV18 to TRBJ1-6; 9 bases align to TRBD1. V dropped 1 base and J dropped 8; count of bases not matched to a gene: 3. CDR3 length: 15 residues. CDR1 and CDR2 from the germline V gene are KGHSH and LQKENI. Here the CDR3 DNA reads TGTGCCAGCTCACCACAACAGGGGGCCGATTCACCCCTCCACTTT. Protein: CASSPQQGADSPLHF.

The J gene is TRBJ1-6, the V gene TRBV5-1, with 7 bases that match TRBD1. Looked up from germline, CDR1 is SGHRS and CDR2 is YFSETQ. J was trimmed by 5 bases and V by 5 bases; bases with no gene match: 7. CDR3 length equals 15 residues. CDR3 DNA: TGCGCCAGCAGGTCTCTTACAGGGGATAATTCACCCCTCCACTTT. Residues: CASRSLTGDNSPLHF.

The CDR3 DNA is TGTGCCAGCAGCCAAGGGACTAGCGGAGCCTACAATGAGCAGTTCTTC. This encodes CASSQGTSGAYNEQFF. This chain connects TRBV14 to TRBJ2-1, with 10 bases lining up with TRBD2. This CDR3 has 16 amino acids. Per the germline V gene, CDR1 is SGHDN and CDR2 is FVKESK. The V gene end was trimmed by 1 base and the J gene end by 2 bases; junction bases not matched to a gene: 2.

The chain links TRBV9 to TRBJ2-3; tentative D call: TRBD1 (6 bases). The CDR3 has 15 amino acids. Germline V gene sequence: CDR1 SGDLS, CDR2 YYNGEE. V was cut by 2 bases and J by 2 bases, with 12 bases left in between. The chain's CDR3 is CASSVSQGLTDTQYF. The CDR3 DNA reads TGTGCCAGCAGCGTCTCACAGGGTCTCACAGATACGCAGTATTTT.